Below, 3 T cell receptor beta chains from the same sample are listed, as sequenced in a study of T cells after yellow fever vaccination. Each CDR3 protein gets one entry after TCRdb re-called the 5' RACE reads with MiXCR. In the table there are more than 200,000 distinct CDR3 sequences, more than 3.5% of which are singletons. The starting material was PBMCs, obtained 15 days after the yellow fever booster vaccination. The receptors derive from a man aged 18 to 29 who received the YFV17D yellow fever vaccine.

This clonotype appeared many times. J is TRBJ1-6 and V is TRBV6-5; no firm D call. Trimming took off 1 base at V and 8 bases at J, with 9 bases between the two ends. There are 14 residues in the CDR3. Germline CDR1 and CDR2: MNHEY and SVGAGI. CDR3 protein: CASSYFQVYSPLHF. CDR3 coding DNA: TGTGCCAGCAGTTACTTCCAGGTGTATTCACCCCTCCACTTT.

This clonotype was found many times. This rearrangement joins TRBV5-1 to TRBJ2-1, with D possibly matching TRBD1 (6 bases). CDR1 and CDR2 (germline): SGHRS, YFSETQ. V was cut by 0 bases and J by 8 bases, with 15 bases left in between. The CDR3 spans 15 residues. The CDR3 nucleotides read TGCGCCAGCAGCTTGGGCCACCGGGACAACTATGAGCAGTTCTTC. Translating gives CASSLGHRDNYEQFF.

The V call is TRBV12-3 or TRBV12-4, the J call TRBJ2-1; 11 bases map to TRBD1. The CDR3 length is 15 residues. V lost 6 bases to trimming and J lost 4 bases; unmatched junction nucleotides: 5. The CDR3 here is CASSHGQGAYNEQFF. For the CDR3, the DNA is TGTGCCAGCAGCCATGGACAGGGGGCTTACAATGAGCAGTTCTTC.